The 8 T cell receptor beta chains in this list originate from one sample, sequenced in a study of vaccination and CD4 T cells after COVID-19. Cultured CD4+ T-cell DNA underwent Oncomine TCR Beta short-read sequencing. TCRdb re-called the PCR reads through MiXCR, storing one row per CDR3 protein. The sample includes 15,000 to 20,000 distinct CDR3 sequences, less than 60% of them seen just once. The time point was: late sampling 161 to 241 days after vaccination in three convalescent patients. The treatment denotes: roughly 10-day PBMC culture with coronavirus spike peptide pools or control peptides (ViraFEST assay). Antigens for these TCRs are unknown. The input for sequencing was CD4+ T cells from blood, cultured in vitro, taken about 7 months after SARS-CoV-2 vaccination. Source of these receptors: a human donor who had recovered from COVID-19.

This clonotype has only a few counts. The chain couples TRBV20-1 to TRBJ2-3; D unclear. V lost 2 bases to trimming and J lost 7 bases, with 10 bases between them. Per germline, CDR1 DFQATT and CDR2 SNEGSKA (reference sequence). The CDR3 spans 12 residues. CDR3 sequence: CSARLSGNTQYF. CDR3 coding DNA: TGCAGTGCTAGACTTTCCGGAAATACGCAGTATTTT.

This chain links TRBV7-2 with TRBJ1-1; the D is unclear. CDR1 and CDR2 from the germline V gene are SGHTA and FQGNSA. This CDR3 comprises 14 residues. V was clipped by 5 bases and J by 6 bases, with 16 bases between them. The CDR3 is CASSLPVGAAEAFF. DNA for the CDR3: TGTGCCAGCAGCCTTCCCGTGGGAGCGGCTGAAGCTTTCTTT.

This clonotype was found a few times. The chain joins TRBV27 to TRBJ1-2; the match to TRBD1 covers 7 bases. CDR3 length equals 14 residues. V was clipped by 3 bases and J by 7 bases; unmatched bases: 8. CDR1 and CDR2 from the germline V gene are MNHEY and SMNVEV (reference sequence). The CDR3 sequence is CASSFQDRTGGYTF. CDR3 DNA: TGTGCCAGCAGTTTTCAGGACAGGACGGGTGGCTACACCTTC.

This clonotype appeared a few times. The V gene is TRBV4-1, the J gene TRBJ2-2, with TRBD1 matching over 10 bases. Germline V gene sequence: CDR1 MGHRA, CDR2 YSYEKL. The CDR3 is 15 residues long. J was trimmed by 4 bases and V by 4 bases; bases with no gene match: 3. The CDR3 loop is CASSRGQGTTGELFF. CDR3 nucleotide sequence: TGCGCCAGCAGCCGGGGACAGGGGACCACCGGGGAGCTGTTTTTT.

The chain uses TRBV15 and TRBJ2-1; 13 nucleotides align to TRBD2. Germline V gives CDR1 LNHNV, CDR2 YYDKDF (reference sequence). With 3 bases clipped from V and 5 bases from J, the junction kept 10 bases outside the gene matches. The CDR3 spans 18 residues. CDR3 sequence: CATSSRTSGRGYDNEQFF. CDR3 in DNA: TGTGCCACCAGCAGTAGGACTAGCGGGAGAGGGTACGACAATGAGCAGTTCTTC.

The V gene is TRBV7-3, the J gene TRBJ1-6; D not certain. V lost 3 bases and J lost 7, with 7 bases in between. This CDR3 is 13 amino acids long. Germline loops: CDR1 SGHTA, CDR2 FQGTGA. CDR3 DNA: TGTGCCAGCAGCTTCGACCGAAATTCACCCCTCCACTTT. Protein sequence: CASSFDRNSPLHF.

This clonotype came up a few times. V gene TRBV6-1 combines with J gene TRBJ2-7; TRBD1 matches at 7 bases. This CDR3 contains 12 residues. Germline CDR1 MNHNS, CDR2 SASEGT. V was pared by 4 bases and J by 4 bases, with 1 base of the junction left unmatched. CDR3 residues: CASSVTGYEQYF. DNA for the CDR3: TGTGCCAGCAGTGTGACAGGGTACGAGCAGTACTTC.

The rearrangement uses TRBV4-2 and TRBJ1-5; 7 bases align to TRBD1. Germline V lookup: CDR1 LGHNA, CDR2 YNFKEQ. The junction had 8 bases not matched to a gene; V was cut back by 0 bases and J by 0 bases. This CDR3 comprises 18 residues. CDR3 DNA sequence: TGTGCCAGCAGCCAAGATGGACAGGTGGGTTATAGCAATCAGCCCCAGCATTTT. Translating gives CASSQDGQVGYSNQPQHF.